This T cell receptor (beta chain) was documented in a study of blood T cell repertoires in COVID-19. Study as a whole: The cDNA or gDNA used as material had been derived from T cells, B-cell-depleted T cells, or PBMCs.

Per the study methods: Amplified reference gene primers provided the basis for estimating nucleated cell counts. Generated by immunoSEQ multiplex PCR, the TCRdb table keeps only in-frame clones and is missing some. The DNA gave D and trimming, while V, J and clone size come from that table. Among some 510,000 clones listed, 88% were seen once. Germline CDR1 is KGHDR and CDR2 is SFDVKD. There are 16 residues in the CDR3. Trimming cost V 3 bases and J 0 bases; bases outside gene matches: 1. Individuals drawn from about two dozen US areas were roughly 18 to 95 years old. Donors were grouped by their self-reported clinical history.

The TCR originated in a woman aged 40-49 years who had recovered from COVID-19. This chain connects TRBV24-1 to TRBJ2-3; 11 bases fit TRBD2. Material for sequencing was PBMCs or T cells enriched from blood (not recorded which). In DNA form, the CDR3 reads TGTGCCACCAGTGATGGGACTAGCGGCAGCACAGATACGCAGTATTTT. This encodes CATSDGTSGSTDTQYF.